This entry features one T cell receptor beta chain sequence. A second PCR of 7 to 11 cycles used a sample-barcoded 5' primer and a J-beta primer mix. TCRdb re-called the 5' RACE reads through MiXCR, storing one row per CDR3 protein. The sample shows more than 500,000 distinct CDR3 sequences, 27% of them seen only once. Germline trimming cut 0 bases from V and 12 bases from J; bases unmatched to any gene: 8. Germline loops: CDR1 SGHRS, CDR2 YFSETQ. There are 14 residues in the CDR3. These data originate in a study of blood T cells in healthy people across ages. The receptor's source is a woman in her 70s in good health. What was sequenced was blood. The chain joins TRBV5-1 to TRBJ2-4; 8 bases match TRBD1. The CDR3 protein is CASSLAHGQGGQYF. The CDR3 DNA reads as TGCGCCAGCAGCTTGGCCCATGGACAGGGAGGTCAGTACTTC.